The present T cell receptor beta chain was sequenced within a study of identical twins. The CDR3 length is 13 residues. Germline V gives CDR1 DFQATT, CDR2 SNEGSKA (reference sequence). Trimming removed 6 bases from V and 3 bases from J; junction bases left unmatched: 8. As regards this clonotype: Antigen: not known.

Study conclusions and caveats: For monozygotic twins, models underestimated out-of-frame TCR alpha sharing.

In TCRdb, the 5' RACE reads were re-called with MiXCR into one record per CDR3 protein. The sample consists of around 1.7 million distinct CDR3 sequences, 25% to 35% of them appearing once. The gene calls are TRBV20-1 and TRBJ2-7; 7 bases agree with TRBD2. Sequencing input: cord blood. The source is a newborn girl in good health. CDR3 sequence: CSAQSGTVYEQYF. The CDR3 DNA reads TGCAGTGCCCAAAGCGGGACGGTCTACGAGCAGTACTTC.